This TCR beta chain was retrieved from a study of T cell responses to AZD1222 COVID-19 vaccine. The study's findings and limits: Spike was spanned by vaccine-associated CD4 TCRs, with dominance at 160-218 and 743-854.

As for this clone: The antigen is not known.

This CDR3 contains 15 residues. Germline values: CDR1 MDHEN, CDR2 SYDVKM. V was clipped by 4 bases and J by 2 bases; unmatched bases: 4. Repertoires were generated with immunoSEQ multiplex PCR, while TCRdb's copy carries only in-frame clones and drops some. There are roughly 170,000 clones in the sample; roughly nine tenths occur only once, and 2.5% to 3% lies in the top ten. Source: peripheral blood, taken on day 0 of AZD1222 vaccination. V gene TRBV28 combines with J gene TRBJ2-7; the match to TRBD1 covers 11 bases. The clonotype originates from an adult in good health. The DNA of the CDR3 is TGTGCCAGCAGTTCCCGGGACAGGGGGACCTACGAGCAGTACTTC. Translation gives CASSSRDRGTYEQYF.